A single T cell receptor beta chain is shown here with its context. Germline CDR1 and CDR2: GTSNPN and SVGIG (reference sequence). Trimming removed 1 base from V and 0 bases from J; junction bases left unmatched: 8. This CDR3 is built from 16 residues. These data come from a study of blood T cells in healthy people across ages. A J-beta primer mix and a sample-barcoded 5' primer were used in a second PCR of about 7 to 12 cycles. One entry per CDR3 protein results from TCRdb running MiXCR on the 5' RACE reads. Of approximately 1.5 million distinct CDR3 sequences in the sample, about 31% were seen once.

The TCR was taken from a woman aged 30 to 39 in good health. The specimen sequenced was blood. The chain employs TRBV30 and TRBJ2-7, with 8 bases aligning to TRBD2. This CDR3 reads CAWSAMGSGASYEQYF. The CDR3 DNA reads TGTGCCTGGAGTGCCATGGGTAGCGGGGCCTCCTACGAGCAGTACTTC. The whole variable domain, remainder taken from reference TRBV30 and TRBJ2-7, is SQTIHQWPATLVQPVGSPLSLECTVEGTSNPNLYWYRQAAGRGLQLLFYSVGIGQISSEVPQNLSASRPQDRQFILSSKKLLLSDSGFYLCAWSAMGSGASYEQYFGPGTRLTVT.